Given below is one TCR beta chain in context. The record originates from a study of blood T cell repertoires in COVID-19. The germline V and J ends were trimmed by 7 bases and 0 bases, with 22 bases remaining between them. The CDR3 contains 18 residues. The V gene's germline CDR1 is MDHEN and CDR2 SYDVKM. Profiling relied on immunoSEQ multiplex PCR, and the TCRdb table lists in-frame clones only, not all of them. Of about 330,000 clones in the sample, more than 85% were seen once. Participants' reported clinical history set cohort assignment. Sequencing used PBMCs or T cells enriched from blood (not recorded which). The chain combines TRBV28 with TRBJ2-1, with D perhaps TRBD1 (6 bases). The receptor was derived from a woman aged 25 to 39 who had recovered from COVID-19. The DNA of the CDR3 is TGTGCCAGCACCGGCGAGGACTCACCCAGGGGCTCCTACAATGAGCAGTTCTTC. This translates into CASTGEDSPRGSYNEQFF.